This is a list of T cell receptor beta chains from one sample in a study of blood T cell repertoires in COVID-19. Libraries were prepared by immunoSEQ multiplex PCR; TCRdb keeps only in-frame clonotypes and omits some of them. Of 200,000 to 300,000 clones listed, about 86% are singletons. Material for sequencing was peripheral blood. These receptor sequences come from a woman of 80 years or more with acute or convalescent COVID-19. CDR3s leave out the opening cysteine and the closing phenylalanine or tryptophan.

TRBJ1-5 TRBV5-5 ASSSQGGANQPQH
TRBJ2-3 TRBV18 ASSPSGWSSTDTQY
TRBJ2-3 TRBV6-6 ASSSLAGGITDTQY
TRBJ2-7 TRBV5-6 ASSPGLQYEQY
TRBJ2-7 TRBV29-1 SIRQGGSYEQY
TRBJ1-1 TRBV5-4 ASKVGGKSVNTEAF
TRBJ1-1 TRBV25-1 ASKGEMNTEAF
TRBJ2-7 TRBV6-4 ASSHGQGPADYEQY
TRBJ1-5 TRBV18 ASSSRQDSNQPQH
TRBJ1-2 TRBV5-4 ASSLAGSPGYT
TRBJ2-5 TRBV7-7 ASSLGYRDYETQY
TRBJ1-1 TRBV12-5 ASGSNAGWWAEAF
TRBJ2-1 TRBV7-7 ASSLSVQGSDNEQF
TRBJ1-3 TRBV9 ASSVDSSGNTIY
TRBJ2-1 TRBV9 ASSGGAGPYNEQF
TRBJ2-5 TRBV5-1 ASSDTRGAQETQY
TRBJ1-1 TRBV29-1 SAREGNTEAF
TRBJ1-5 TRBV18 ASSYGPPGEPQH
TRBJ1-5 TRBV2 ASSDEGVLQPQH
TRBJ1-6 TRBV11-2 ASSHRPSESPLH
TRBJ2-7 TRBV5-6 ASSLGGGSISYEQY
TRBJ1-2 TRBV19 AVKRTGGGYT
TRBJ1-2 TRBV6-5 ASSYSNRGAFYGYT
TRBJ2-2 TRBV19 ASSPDRKDHTGELF
TRBJ2-1 TRBV14 ASSRSGVEQF
TRBJ1-2 TRBV4-1 ASSQVLRADHYGYT
TRBJ2-1 TRBV28 ATREGLANNEQF
TRBJ2-4 TRBV2 ASSDGLGQRNIQY
TRBJ2-5 TRBV24-1 ATSDLPGSGGYQETQY
TRBJ2-7 TRBV7-9 ASSPGQMNTEQY
TRBJ1-2 TRBV18 ASSPPNRDDGYT
TRBJ1-2 TRBV6-5 ASSYSKGVEYGYT
TRBJ2-1 TRBV30 AWSVNSKEQF
TRBJ2-7 TRBV28 ASSYPGLLSYEQY
TRBJ2-5 TRBV18 ASSHRDRVQETQY
TRBJ1-6 TRBV10-3 AISESAGGTYNSPLH
TRBJ2-5 TRBV13 ASSWDSQETQY
TRBJ1-5 TRBV7-2 ASSHGRGGDQPQH
TRBJ2-7 TRBV3-1/TRBV3-2 ASSQGQGSSYEQY
TRBJ1-2 TRBV7-6 ASSLGGGYGYT
TRBJ1-1 TRBV19 ASSIPRQGFGSPPNTEAF
TRBJ1-5 TRBV7-8 ASSLDGVGPQH
TRBJ2-7 TRBV5-1 ASSLGHVFYEQY
TRBJ2-1 TRBV7-9 ASSVGLPREF
TRBJ2-3 TRBV20-1 SASSGNTQY
TRBJ2-7 TRBV7-6 ASSFGTSSYEQY